One and the same sample provided the 25 T cell receptor beta chains below, sequenced in a study of regulatory T cells in long-lasting Graves disease. This sample's time point: newly diagnosed GD, antithyroid drugs for less than 3 months. RNA extracted from PBMCs served as the sequencing template. For TCR beta, libraries came from iRepertoire HTBI primers and Arm-PCR of CDR3 regions. From the multiplex PCR reads, TCRdb called clonotypes with MiXCR, one entry per CDR3 protein. The sample includes 560,000 or so distinct CDR3 sequences, roughly a sixth seen only once; the top ten take around 12%. These data were likewise used in another study, on T cells in Graves' hyperthyroidism and ophthalmopathy.

Sequencing used peripheral blood mononuclear cells (PBMCs), obtained at new diagnosis, from a patient treated with antithyroid drugs. These receptors all stem from a man between 18 and 35 years old with Graves disease.

This clonotype was recorded many times. The chain has TRBV5-1 and TRBJ2-4; 7 positions match TRBD1. Germline V lookup: CDR1 SGHRS, CDR2 YFSETQ. The trim removed 3 bases at V and 6 bases at J, leaving 6 bases unmatched. The CDR3 length is 14 residues. In DNA, the CDR3 is TGCGCCAGCAGCTCAGAACGACAGGGAAACATTCAGTACTTC. This sequence encodes CASSSERQGNIQYF.

The chain joins TRBV11-2 to TRBJ1-2; perhaps TRBD1 as D (6 bases). V shed 5 bases and J shed 8 bases, with 15 bases lying between them. CDR1 and CDR2 (germline): SGHAT, FQNNGV. The CDR3 is 13 residues long. CDR3 residues: CASSKEGVGGYTF. CDR3 in DNA: TGTGCCAGCAGCAAGGAGGGGGTCGGGGGCTACACCTTC.

This clonotype has at least ten counts. The J gene is TRBJ2-5, the V gene TRBV20-1; 8 positions agree with TRBD1. Unmatched junction bases numbered 25, after V lost 5 bases and J lost 2 bases. The germline V gene has CDR1 DFQATT and CDR2 SNEGSKA (reference sequence). The CDR3 sequence is 20 residues long. CDR3 in amino acids: CSAPPGWQGAPRDAQETQYF. The CDR3 coding sequence is TGCAGTGCTCCCCCTGGGTGGCAGGGGGCCCCCAGGGATGCACAAGAGACCCAGTACTTC.

This clonotype was seen repeatedly, ten times or more. The chain recombines TRBV20-1 with TRBJ2-7, with TRBD1 matching 7 bases. CDR1 DFQATT and CDR2 SNEGSKA come from the germline V gene (reference sequence). With 5 bases clipped from V and 2 bases from J, the junction kept 6 bases outside the gene matches. This CDR3 has 13 residues. CDR3 sequence: CSASPGQPYEQYF. The CDR3 nucleotides are TGCAGTGCTTCTCCGGGACAGCCCTACGAGCAGTACTTC.

As regards this clonotype: With a much larger clone just one base away, this may be a read error. This chain connects TRBV19 to TRBJ2-1, with 7 bases aligning to TRBD1. The germline CDR1 and CDR2 sequences are LNHDA and SQIVND (reference sequence). The CDR3 is 15 residues long. The CDR3 protein is CASSISPTGTGEQLF. CDR3 DNA sequence: TGTGCCAGTAGTATTAGTCCGACAGGGACCGGTGAGCAGCTCTTC.

This clonotype has more than one count but fewer than ten. The rearrangement joins TRBV20-1 to TRBJ2-7; 11 nucleotides agree with TRBD2. V shed 2 bases and J 6 bases; nucleotides not matched to a gene: 6. This CDR3 has 14 amino acids. CDR1 is DFQATT, CDR2 SNEGSKA, per germline (reference sequence). Written as DNA, the CDR3 is TGCAGTGCTAGACTAACTAGCGGGAGATCCGAGCAGTACTTC. This codes for CSARLTSGRSEQYF.

As to this clonotype: A read error may account for a junction end that differs from germline. The chain carries TRBV28 and TRBJ2-7, with unresolved D. This CDR3 has 16 residues. The V gene's germline CDR1 is MDHEN and CDR2 SYDVKM. The CDR3 region has the DNA TGTGCCAGCAGATTACGGCGGAACTCCTTCTCCTACGGGCAGTACTTC. It is translated as CASRLRRNSFSYGQYF. The whole variable domain, filled in from reference TRBV28 and TRBJ2-7, reads DVKVTQSSRYLVKRTGEKVFLECVQDMDHENMFWYRQDPGLGLRLIYFSYDVKMKEKGDIPEGYSVSREKKERFSLILESASTNQTSMYLCASRLRRNSFSYGQYFGPGTRLTVT.

About this clonotype itself: The junction does not match germline at one end; this may be a read error. This rearrangement joins TRBV20-1 to TRBJ1-1; 7 bases map to TRBD1. From germline, CDR1 is DFQATT and CDR2 SNEGSKA (reference sequence). The CDR3 consists of 14 residues. CDR3 region: CSAREGQLKTEAFF. The CDR3 coding sequence is TGCAGTGCTAGAGAGGGACAGCTGAAAACTGAAGCTTTCTTT.

In its sample, this clonotype was seen a few times. The CDR3 protein is CASSSSLNQPQHF. CDR3 DNA: TGTGCCAGTAGTAGCTCCTTAAATCAGCCCCAGCATTTT. The chain uses TRBV19 and TRBJ1-5; D is uncertain. CDR3 size: 13 residues. V was shortened by 4 bases and J by 4 bases, with 8 bases between the two germline ends. Germline V gene lookup returns CDR1 LNHDA and CDR2 SQIVND (reference sequence).

This clonotype was seen at least ten times. The chain combines TRBV5-1 with TRBJ1-2; unclear D gene. CDR1 is SGHRS and CDR2 is YFSETQ in the germline V gene. The CDR3 is 12 residues long. With 1 base removed from V and 2 bases from J, the gap between germline ends came to 3 bases. For the CDR3, the DNA is TGCGCCAGCAGCTTGAGAAACTATGGCTACACCTTC. It codes for CASSLRNYGYTF.

There are many counts of this clonotype. The chain uses TRBV28 and TRBJ1-2; TRBD1 agrees at 10 bases. The ends lost 6 bases at V and 8 bases at J; junction bases unmatched: 6. The germline gives CDR1 MDHEN, CDR2 SYDVKM. The CDR3 runs 13 residues. CDR3 loop: CASSLDRGLGYTF. The DNA for the CDR3 is TGTGCCAGCAGCCTCGACAGGGGGCTAGGCTACACCTTC.

This clonotype was picked up many times. The chain couples TRBV5-1 to TRBJ2-1; D may be TRBD2 (5 bases). This CDR3 spans 15 amino acids. The germline V and J ends were trimmed by 2 bases and 5 bases, with 14 bases remaining between them. Looked up from germline, CDR1 is SGHRS and CDR2 is YFSETQ. The CDR3 spells CASSFSSGTNNEQFF. The CDR3, as DNA: TGCGCCAGCAGCTTCTCCAGCGGAACTAACAATGAGCAGTTCTTC.

The chain combines TRBV12-3 or TRBV12-4 with TRBJ2-5, with D possibly being TRBD2 (5 bases). The V gene lost 6 bases and the J gene lost 4 bases, with 15 bases spanning the gap. The CDR3 is 14 residues long. The CDR3 sequence: CASSTSGILETQYF. CDR3 bases: TGTGCCAGCAGCACGTCGGGGATTTTAGAGACCCAGTACTTC.

The chain joins TRBV19 to TRBJ1-2; no clear D gene. Trimming removed 5 bases at V and 5 bases at J, with 15 bases between. This CDR3 has 14 amino acids. CDR1 and CDR2 from the germline V gene are LNHDA and SQIVND (reference sequence). The CDR3 DNA reads as TGTGCCAGTAGTTTTACATTTAACGGGTATGGCTACACCTTC. Protein: CASSFTFNGYGYTF.

At least ten counts were recorded for this clonotype. The rearrangement uses TRBV7-2 and TRBJ1-1, with 8 bases identical to TRBD1. Germline values: CDR1 SGHTA, CDR2 FQGNSA. V lost 5 bases, J lost 1 base, and 6 bases stayed unmatched. CDR3 size: 15 residues. In DNA form, the CDR3 reads TGTGCCAGCAGCGCACAGGGGGAACCGAACACTGAAGCTTTCTTT. Protein sequence: CASSAQGEPNTEAFF.

V usage is TRBV5-1 and J usage is TRBJ1-1, with a possible D match to TRBD1 (5 bases). CDR1 and CDR2 (germline): SGHRS, YFSETQ. The ends were cut back, 0 bases at V and 2 bases at J, with 11 bases in the middle. The CDR3 consists of 15 residues. CDR3 sequence reads: CASSLAGRVNTEAFF. The CDR3 nucleotides are TGCGCCAGCAGCTTGGCCGGCAGGGTAAACACTGAAGCTTTCTTT.

Ten or more counts support this clonotype. The chain couples TRBV20-1 to TRBJ2-2; 7 positions agree with TRBD2. V was pared by 2 bases and J by 0 bases, with 0 bases of the junction left unmatched. This CDR3 region has 14 residues. The germline gives CDR1 DFQATT, CDR2 SNEGSKA (reference sequence). CDR3 protein: CSARRGANTGELFF. The CDR3 DNA follows: TGCAGTGCTAGACGGGGGGCGAACACCGGGGAGCTGTTTTTT.

In this sample, this clonotype turned up many times. The chain is built from TRBV2 and TRBJ1-5, with 8 bases matching TRBD1. V shed 5 bases and J 7 bases; nucleotides not matched to a gene: 7. CDR1 is SNHLY, CDR2 FYNNEI, per germline. This CDR3 region has 14 residues. CDR3 residues: CASSYGQGLQPQHF. Written as DNA, the CDR3 is TGTGCCAGCAGTTATGGACAGGGTTTGCAGCCCCAGCATTTT. The whole variable domain, remainder taken from reference TRBV2 and TRBJ1-5, is EPEVTQTPSHQVTQMGQEVILRCVPISNHLYFYWYRQILGQKVEFLVSFYNNEISEKSEIFDDQFSVERPDGSNFTLKIRSTKLEDSAMYFCASSYGQGLQPQHFGDGTRLSIL.

The table lists this clonotype with a count of one. CDR3 nucleotides: TGTGCCAGCAGCTCATTTGGGAACAATGAGCAGTTCTTC. Translated, it gives CASSSFGNNEQFF. J is TRBJ2-1 and V is TRBV6-1; D not certain. Germline values: CDR1 MNHNS, CDR2 SASEGT. The CDR3 sequence is 13 residues long. The V and J ends lost 6 bases and 5 bases respectively, with 11 bases between them.

J is TRBJ1-5 and V is TRBV12-3 or TRBV12-4, with D uncertain. The CDR3 extends over 17 amino acids. V lost 3 bases, J lost 0 bases, and 15 bases lay in between. The CDR3 coding sequence is TGTGCCAGCAGTTTTCGTGGCCTTGAAGATAGCAATCAGCCCCAGCATTTT. Its protein is CASSFRGLEDSNQPQHF.

In its sample, this clonotype was seen a few times. V is TRBV3-1 and J is TRBJ2-4; D is unclear. V was trimmed by 1 base and J by 3 bases, leaving 13 bases between them. Germline V lookup: CDR1 LGHDT, CDR2 YNNKEL (reference sequence). The CDR3 covers 16 residues. The CDR3 region has the DNA TGTGCCAGCAGCCAAGCCCTCATTGATGGCAAAAACATTCAGTACTTC. This gives the protein CASSQALIDGKNIQYF. Looking up the rest from reference TRBV3-1 and TRBJ2-4 gives the full variable domain: DTAVSQTPKYLVTQMGNDKSIKCEQNLGHDTMYWYKQDSKKFLKIMFSYNNKELIINETVPNRFSPKSPDKAHLNLHINSLELGDSAVYFCASSQALIDGKNIQYFGAGTRLSVL.

At least ten counts were recorded for this clonotype. The chain employs TRBV13 and TRBJ2-5, with 11 bases that match TRBD2. The CDR3 is made up of 15 amino acids. CDR1 PRHDT and CDR2 FYEKMQ come from the germline V gene (reference sequence). V shed 3 bases and J 5 bases; nucleotides not matched to a gene: 5. CDR3 loop: CASSFLAGGRETQYF. The CDR3 DNA is TGTGCCAGCAGCTTCCTAGCGGGAGGTCGTGAGACCCAGTACTTC. Combining the CDR3 with reference TRBV13 and TRBJ2-5 gives the whole variable domain AAGVIQSPRHLIKEKRETATLKCYPIPRHDTVYWYQQGPGQDPQFLISFYEKMQSDKGSIPDRFSAQQFSDYHSELNMSSLELGDSALYFCASSFLAGGRETQYFGPGTRLLVL.

This clonotype was counted ten times or more. The rearrangement joins TRBV7-2 to TRBJ2-7; TRBD2 might be the D (6 bases). Germline values: CDR1 SGHTA, CDR2 FQGNSA. This CDR3 is built from 13 residues. Between the trimmed V and J ends, which lost 5 bases and 6 bases, there was a span of 14 bases. CDR3 in amino acids: CASSPRRDSEQYF. CDR3 DNA: TGTGCCAGCAGCCCACGGCGGGACTCCGAGCAGTACTTC. The whole variable domain, remainder taken from reference TRBV7-2 and TRBJ2-7, is GAGVSQSPSNKVTEKGKDVELRCDPISGHTALYWYRQSLGQGLEFLIYFQGNSAPDKSGLPSDRFSAERTGGSVSTLTIQRTQQEDSAVYLCASSPRRDSEQYFGPGTRLTVT.

At least ten counts were recorded for this clonotype. The rearrangement uses TRBV7-2 and TRBJ1-2; D possibly corresponds to TRBD1 (5 bases). With 1 base removed from V and 4 bases from J, the gap between germline ends came to 10 bases. The germline gives CDR1 SGHTA, CDR2 FQGNSA. The CDR3 is made up of 14 amino acids. The CDR3: CASSLVDSGYGYTF. CDR3 in DNA: TGTGCCAGCAGCTTAGTAGACAGCGGCTATGGCTACACCTTC. The whole variable domain, remainder taken from reference TRBV7-2 and TRBJ1-2, is GAGVSQSPSNKVTEKGKDVELRCDPISGHTALYWYRQSLGQGLEFLIYFQGNSAPDKSGLPSDRFSAERTGGSVSTLTIQRTQQEDSAVYLCASSLVDSGYGYTFGSGTRLTVV.

This clonotype turned up a few times. This chain connects TRBV20-1 to TRBJ2-3, with D possibly being TRBD1 (6 bases). CDR1 and CDR2 (germline): DFQATT, SNEGSKA (reference sequence). This CDR3 is 15 amino acids long. V was clipped by 3 bases and J by 2 bases, with 15 bases between them. CDR3 in amino acids: CSARRPGHLTDTQYF. The CDR3 nucleotides read TGCAGTGCTAGGAGACCGGGACACCTCACAGATACGCAGTATTTT.